The 15 T cell receptor beta chains reported below all come from one sample, sequenced in a study of T cells in women clearing cervical HPV infection. TCRdb's copy holds only in-frame clones and misses some; the assay was immunoSEQ multiplex PCR. There are almost 20,000 clones in the sample, with around 3.3% held by the top ten. The sequenced sample consisted of blood buffy coat. The receptors here all came from a woman aged 18 to 75 with a cervical HPV16 infection that either progressed to CIN3+ or cleared (not recorded which).

Concerning this clone itself: The CDR3 is cut off 3 residues early in the read; its end comes from the germline J gene. The V gene is TRBV5-1, the J gene TRBJ2-7; 12 bases match TRBD2. Germline values: CDR1 SGHRS, CDR2 YFSETQ. CDR3 length equals 15 residues. Losses at the gene ends were 5 bases for V and 4 bases for J; bases not matched to a gene: 7. The covered CDR3 bases are TGCGCCAGCAGTTTAGGGACTAGCGGGTTATACGAG. Its translation: CASSLGTSGLYE. The whole CDR3 sequence reads CASSLGTSGLYEQYF.

As for this clone: The read finishes 3 residues shy of the CDR3 end, and the germline J gene is used to complete it. The gene calls are TRBV2 and TRBJ1-5; D unclear. Germline CDR1 SNHLY, CDR2 FYNNEI. Trimming removed 5 bases from V and 1 base from J, with 6 bases in between. The CDR3 runs to 13 residues. The CDR3 bases that were read are TGTGCCAGCAGTCTACCGAGCAATCAGCCC. Its translation: CASSLPSNQP. The entire CDR3 protein is CASSLPSNQPQHF.

Of note for this clone: The read stops 3 residues short of the end of the CDR3; the missing end is completed from the germline J gene. The V call is TRBV5-1, the J call TRBJ1-2; 10 positions agree with TRBD1. V was clipped by 4 bases and J by 4 bases; unmatched bases: 4. The germline gives CDR1 SGHRS, CDR2 YFSETQ. The CDR3 sequence is 14 residues long. The CDR3 loop is CASSGGTGAYGYTF. The DNA read from the CDR3 is TGCGCCAGCAGCGGGGGGACAGGGGCCTATGGC.

Notes on this clone: The CDR3 extends 3 residues past the end of the read, so its final part is completed from the germline J gene. This chain uses TRBV2 with TRBJ1-3; D is undetermined. Germline V gene data show CDR1 as SNHLY and CDR2 as FYNNEI. The CDR3 has 14 residues. V dropped 6 bases and J dropped 0 bases, with 9 bases sitting between them. This CDR3 reads CASRPEVSGNTIYF. The CDR3 bases that were read are TGTGCCAGCAGGCCCGAGGTCTCTGGAAACACC.

Comments on this clone: The sequenced fragment ends 3 residues before the CDR3 boundary, so the rest is inferred from the germline J gene. The rearrangement uses TRBV19 and TRBJ2-2; 7 bases line up with TRBD1. The CDR3 is made up of 14 amino acids. CDR1 is LNHDA and CDR2 is SQIVND in the germline V gene (reference sequence). V shed 4 bases, J shed 9 bases, and the junction held 8 bases outside the gene matches. The CDR3 bases that were read are TGTGCCAGTAGTACCTCAGGGGGAATGCGGGAG. It is translated as CASSTSGGMRE. The whole CDR3 is CASSTSGGMRELFF. The full variable domain, its missing parts supplied by reference TRBV19 and TRBJ2-2, is DGGITQSPKYLFRKEGQNVTLSCEQNLNHDAMYWYRQDPGQGLRLIYYSQIVNDFQKGDIAEGYSVSREKKESFPLTVTSAQKNPTAFYLCASSTSGGMRELFFGEGSRLTVL.

As regards this clone: The CDR3 end lies 3 residues beyond the end of the read and is filled in from the germline J gene. The chain uses TRBV2 and TRBJ2-2; 8 bases fit TRBD2. Germline CDR1 is SNHLY and CDR2 is FYNNEI. This CDR3 is built from 15 residues. V trimming: 4 bases; J trimming: 4 bases; junction bases outside the gene matches: 5. Here the CDR3 reads CASSAGGGGTGELFF. The DNA read from the CDR3 is TGTGCCAGCAGTGCCGGGGGGGGCGGCACCGGGGAG.

A remark on this clone: The CDR3 end falls 3 residues outside the read, so it is completed with the germline J gene. The chain couples TRBV6-2 or TRBV6-3 to TRBJ1-2, with 7 bases identical to TRBD1. CDR1 and CDR2 (germline): MNHEY, SVGEGT. The J segment lost 1 base and the V segment lost 2 bases, leaving 4 bases of the junction unmatched. This CDR3 comprises 15 residues. The CDR3 DNA, read in part, is TGTGCCAGCAGTTACGGGGACAGAAATAACTATGGC. This encodes CASSYGDRNNYG. The complete CDR3 sequence is CASSYGDRNNYGYTF.

As to this clone: Mismatch with germline at one junction end may stem from a read error. The CDR3 extends 3 residues past the end of the read, so its final part is completed from the germline J gene. The chain joins TRBV7-7 to TRBJ2-1; TRBD2 aligns across 11 bases. CDR1 and CDR2 from the germline V gene are SSHAT and FNYEAQ (reference sequence). The CDR3 totals 15 residues. CDR3 DNA (partial): TGTGCTAGCAGCTTAGGATTAGCGGGGGGGGATGAG. Its translation: CASSLGLAGGDE. From start to end, the CDR3 is CASSLGLAGGDEQFF.

On this clone itself: The observed sequence ends 3 residues before the CDR3 terminus, with the missing tail filled in from the germline J gene. The chain couples TRBV11-2 to TRBJ1-5; 10 bases are a match to TRBD1. The CDR3 has 15 residues. With 5 bases clipped from V and 4 bases from J, the junction kept 5 bases outside the gene matches. Germline values: CDR1 SGHAT, CDR2 FQNNGV. The CDR3 bases that were read are TGTGCCAGCAGCGTAGGGACAGGGGTAAATCAGCCC. Its translation: CASSVGTGVNQP. The CDR3, in full, reads CASSVGTGVNQPQHF.

As to this clone: The CDR3 end falls 3 residues outside the read, so it is completed with the germline J gene. This sequence joins TRBV7-9 and TRBJ2-5; 10 nucleotides match TRBD1. Germline CDR1 and CDR2: SEHNR and FQNEAQ (reference sequence). This CDR3 spans 15 amino acids. V was pared by 5 bases and J by 4 bases, with 7 bases of the junction left unmatched. CDR3 DNA (partial): TGTGCCAGCAGCCATGGACAGGGGGGTGGAGAGACC. Its translation is CASSHGQGGGET. The CDR3, in full, reads CASSHGQGGGETQYF.

Concerning this clone: The CDR3 end is not reached by the read, which stops 3 residues before it; the germline J gene fills it in. The chain links TRBV20-1 to TRBJ1-1; D gene ambiguous. There are 17 residues in the CDR3. The germline V gene encodes CDR1 DFQATT and CDR2 SNEGSKA (reference sequence). V was shortened by 0 bases and J by 0 bases, with 17 bases between the two germline ends. CDR3 DNA, as far as it was read: TGCAGTGCTAGAGATTGGGTAGGGTCTATTGTGAACACTGAA. Amino acids: CSARDWVGSIVNTE. The full CDR3 protein reads CSARDWVGSIVNTEAFF.

About this clone: The read is 3 residues too short to cover the CDR3 end, so that end is filled in from the germline J gene. The chain has TRBV5-6 and TRBJ1-1, with no clear D. In germline, CDR1 is SGHDT, CDR2 YYEEEE. The length of the CDR3 is 11 residues. The part of the CDR3 DNA that was read is TGTGCCAGCAGCTTTACCGGGGAA. Translation: CASSFTGE. The entire CDR3 is CASSFTGEAFF.

Of note for this clone: The read ends 3 residues early relative to the CDR3; the germline J gene fills the gap. The chain carries TRBV5-1 and TRBJ1-1, with TRBD1 identical over 7 bases. The CDR3 contains 14 residues. Germline V gene data show CDR1 as SGHRS and CDR2 as YFSETQ. Unmatched junction bases numbered 4, after V lost 4 bases and J lost 1 base. CDR3 DNA (partial): TGCGCCAGCAGCACCGGACAGGAGAACACTGAA. Protein: CASSTGQENTE. The whole CDR3 region reads CASSTGQENTEAFF.

To note about this clone: Read data end 3 residues before the CDR3 end; the end is taken from the germline J gene. The chain links TRBV20-1 to TRBJ1-2; TRBD1 aligns across 9 bases. CDR1 and CDR2 from the germline V gene are DFQATT and SNEGSKA (reference sequence). V trimming: 0 bases; J trimming: 4 bases; junction bases outside the gene matches: 9. CDR3 length equals 16 residues. CDR3 DNA (partial): TGCAGTGCTAGAGACATCCGGGACAGGGACTTCTATGGC. This codes for CSARDIRDRDFYG. From start to end, the CDR3 is CSARDIRDRDFYGYTF.

CDR3 sequence: CASSVWGGAWNEQFF. The CDR3 DNA, read in part, is TGTGCCAGCAGTGTGTGGGGGGGGGCTTGGAATGAG. The V gene is TRBV7-9, the J gene TRBJ2-1, with a possible D match to TRBD2 (7 bases). The read halts 3 residues ahead of the CDR3 end, with the missing end drawn from the germline J gene. The CDR3 runs 15 residues. The ends were cut back, 6 bases at V and 7 bases at J, with 19 bases in the middle. Germline V gene sequence: CDR1 SEHNR, CDR2 FQNEAQ (reference sequence).